The TCR beta chain under discussion was sequenced for a study of CXCR3-negative and CXCR3-positive naive CD8 T cells. Across the study: Each library held about 1.5 +/- 0.3 million TRB reads, 130 million to 150 million in total.

Study-wide findings and caveats: TRB CDR3 hydrophobicity was greater in CXCR3-positive naive cells than in CXCR3-negative naive cells. Memory CD8+ T cell repertoires were far less diverse than both naive subsets. Similar TRBV-TRBJ usage characterized naive CXCR3-negative and CXCR3-positive cells; memory cells differed.

Naive CD8+ T cells displayed a CD45RO-CCR7+CD27+CD95- phenotype. In preparing the TRB cDNA libraries, 5' RACE with UMI labels was used. TCRdb re-called the 5' RACE reads and gives one entry per CDR3 protein, without DNA. Reported are around 160,000 distinct CDR3 sequences; the ten largest clones contain around 0.28%. Germline-derived CDR1 and CDR2 are LGHDT and YNNKEL (reference sequence). This CDR3 region has 13 residues. On this clonotype: The antigen remains undetermined.

The chain carries TRBV3-1 and TRBJ2-2; TCRdb's D call of TRBD1 is untestable without DNA. The TCR comes from a human donor in good health. Some clones in this sample may be carry-over from other donors' samples. Sequenced sample: naive CXCR3+ CD8+ T cells from blood. The subset is: CD45RO-CCR7+CD27+CD95- naive CD8+ T cells expressing CXCR3 (TNR3+). CDR3: CASRTENTGELFF.